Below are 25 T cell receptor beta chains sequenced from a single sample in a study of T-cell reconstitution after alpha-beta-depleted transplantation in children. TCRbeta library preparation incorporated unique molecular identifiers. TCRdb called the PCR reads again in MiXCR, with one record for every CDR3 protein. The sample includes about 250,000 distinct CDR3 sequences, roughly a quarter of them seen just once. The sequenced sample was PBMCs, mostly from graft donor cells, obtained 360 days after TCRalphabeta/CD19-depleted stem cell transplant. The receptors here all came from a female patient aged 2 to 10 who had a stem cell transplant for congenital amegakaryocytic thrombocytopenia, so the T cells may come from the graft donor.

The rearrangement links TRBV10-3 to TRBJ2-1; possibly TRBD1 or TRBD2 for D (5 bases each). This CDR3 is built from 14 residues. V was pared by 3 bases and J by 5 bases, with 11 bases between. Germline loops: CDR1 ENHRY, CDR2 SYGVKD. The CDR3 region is CAISEEGFDNEQFF. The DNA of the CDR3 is TGTGCCATCAGTGAAGAGGGGTTCGACAATGAGCAGTTCTTC.

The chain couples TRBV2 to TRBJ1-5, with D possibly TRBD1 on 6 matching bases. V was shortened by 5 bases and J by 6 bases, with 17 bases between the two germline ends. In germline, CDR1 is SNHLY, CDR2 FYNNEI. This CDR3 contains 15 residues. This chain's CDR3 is CASSNEQGSFQPQHF. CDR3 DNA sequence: TGTGCCAGCAGTAACGAGCAGGGGTCTTTTCAGCCCCAGCATTTT.

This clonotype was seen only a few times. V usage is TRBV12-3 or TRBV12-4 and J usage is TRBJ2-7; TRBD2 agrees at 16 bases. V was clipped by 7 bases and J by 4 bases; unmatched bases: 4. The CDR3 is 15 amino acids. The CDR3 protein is CASTLGLAGGYEQYF. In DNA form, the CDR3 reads TGTGCCAGCACCCTGGGACTAGCGGGAGGGTACGAGCAGTACTTC.

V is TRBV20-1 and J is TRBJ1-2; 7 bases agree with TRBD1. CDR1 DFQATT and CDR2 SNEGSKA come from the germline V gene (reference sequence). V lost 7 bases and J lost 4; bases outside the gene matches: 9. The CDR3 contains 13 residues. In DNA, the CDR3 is TGCAGTGGATTGCAGGGGGTTAGCTATGGCTACACCTTC. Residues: CSGLQGVSYGYTF.

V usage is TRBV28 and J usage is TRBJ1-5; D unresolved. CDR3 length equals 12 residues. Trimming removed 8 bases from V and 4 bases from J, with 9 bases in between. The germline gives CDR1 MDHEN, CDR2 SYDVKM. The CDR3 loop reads CASYSSNQPQHF. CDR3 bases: TGTGCCAGCTATAGCAGTAATCAGCCCCAGCATTTT.

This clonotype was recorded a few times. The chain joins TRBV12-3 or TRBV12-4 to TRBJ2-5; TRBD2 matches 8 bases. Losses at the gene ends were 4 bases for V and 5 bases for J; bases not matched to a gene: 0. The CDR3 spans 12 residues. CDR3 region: CASSSSGETQYF. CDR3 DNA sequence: TGTGCCAGCAGTTCTAGCGGGGAGACCCAGTACTTC.

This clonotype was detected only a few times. The CDR3 protein is CASSLEVRGWEQWVYEQYF. CDR3 sequence (DNA): TGTGCCAGCAGCTTAGAGGTTAGGGGATGGGAACAATGGGTCTACGAGCAGTACTTC. V gene TRBV7-8 combines with J gene TRBJ2-7, with D possibly TRBD1 on 5 matching bases. CDR3 size: 19 residues. Trimming took off 1 base at V and 3 bases at J, with 25 bases between the two ends. The germline V gene has CDR1 SGHVS and CDR2 FQNEAQ.

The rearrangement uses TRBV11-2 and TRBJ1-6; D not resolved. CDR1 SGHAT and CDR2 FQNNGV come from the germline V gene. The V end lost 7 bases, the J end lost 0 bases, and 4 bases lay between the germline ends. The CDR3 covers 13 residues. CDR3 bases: TGTGCCAGCACCCGCTCCTATAATTCACCCCTCCACTTT. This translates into CASTRSYNSPLHF. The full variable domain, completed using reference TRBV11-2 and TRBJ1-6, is EAGVAQSPRYKIIEKRQSVAFWCNPISGHATLYWYQQILGQGPKLLIQFQNNGVVDDSQLPKDRFSAERLKGVDSTLKIQPAKLEDSAVYLCASTRSYNSPLHFGNGTRLTVT.

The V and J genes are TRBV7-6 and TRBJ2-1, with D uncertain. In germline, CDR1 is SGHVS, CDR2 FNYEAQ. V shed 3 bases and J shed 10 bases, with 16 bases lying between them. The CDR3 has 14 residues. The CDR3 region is CASSFRLGFGEQFF. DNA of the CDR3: TGTGCCAGCAGCTTCCGTTTGGGGTTCGGGGAGCAGTTCTTC.

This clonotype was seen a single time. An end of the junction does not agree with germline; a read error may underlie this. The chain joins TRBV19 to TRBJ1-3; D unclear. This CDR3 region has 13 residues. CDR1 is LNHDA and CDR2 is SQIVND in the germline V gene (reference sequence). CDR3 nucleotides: TGTGCCAGTAGAAGAAGTGCTGGAACCACCATATATTTT. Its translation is CASRRSAGTTIYF.

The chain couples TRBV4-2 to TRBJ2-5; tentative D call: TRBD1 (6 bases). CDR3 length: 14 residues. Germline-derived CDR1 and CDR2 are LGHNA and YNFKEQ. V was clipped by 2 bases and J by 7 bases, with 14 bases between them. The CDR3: CASSQLGTRGTQYF. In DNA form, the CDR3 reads TGTGCCAGCAGCCAATTGGGGACAAGAGGGACCCAGTACTTC.

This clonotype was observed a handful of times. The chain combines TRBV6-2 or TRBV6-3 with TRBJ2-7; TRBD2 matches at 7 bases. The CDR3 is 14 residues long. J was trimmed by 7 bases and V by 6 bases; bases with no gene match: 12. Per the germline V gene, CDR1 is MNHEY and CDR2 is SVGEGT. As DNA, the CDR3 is TGTGCCAGCAGACGCGGACTAGTGGGGAGAGAGCAGTACTTC. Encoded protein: CASRRGLVGREQYF.

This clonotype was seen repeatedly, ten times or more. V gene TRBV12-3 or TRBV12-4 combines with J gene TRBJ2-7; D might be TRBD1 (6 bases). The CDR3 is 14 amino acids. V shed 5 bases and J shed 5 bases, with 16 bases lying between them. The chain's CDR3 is CASSITGPPDEQYF. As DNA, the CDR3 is TGTGCCAGCAGTATAACAGGGCCCCCCGACGAGCAGTACTTC.

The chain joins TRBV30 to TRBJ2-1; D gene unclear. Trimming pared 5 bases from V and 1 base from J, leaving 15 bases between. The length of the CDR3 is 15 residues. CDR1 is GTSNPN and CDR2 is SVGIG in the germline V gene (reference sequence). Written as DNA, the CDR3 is TGTGCCTGGCACCCAGTGGGCGTATCCTACAATGAGCAGTTCTTC. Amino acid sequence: CAWHPVGVSYNEQFF.

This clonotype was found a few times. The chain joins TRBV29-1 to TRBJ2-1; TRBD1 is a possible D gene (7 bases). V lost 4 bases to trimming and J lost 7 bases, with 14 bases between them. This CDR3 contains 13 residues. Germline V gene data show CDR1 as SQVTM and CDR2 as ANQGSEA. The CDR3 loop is CSVAGSGGNEQFF. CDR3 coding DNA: TGCAGCGTTGCAGGGTCAGGGGGGAATGAGCAGTTCTTC.

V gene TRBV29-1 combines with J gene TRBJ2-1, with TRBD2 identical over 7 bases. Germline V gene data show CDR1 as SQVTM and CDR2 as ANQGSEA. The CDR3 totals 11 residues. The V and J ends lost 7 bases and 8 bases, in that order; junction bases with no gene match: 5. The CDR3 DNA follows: TGCAGCGGTCGACTAGCCCATGAGCAGTTCTTC. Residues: CSGRLAHEQFF.

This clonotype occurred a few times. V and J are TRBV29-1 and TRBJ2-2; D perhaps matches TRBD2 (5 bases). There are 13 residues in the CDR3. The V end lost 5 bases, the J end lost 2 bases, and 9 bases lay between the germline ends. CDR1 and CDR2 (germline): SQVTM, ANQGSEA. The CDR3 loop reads CSVRPSNTGELFF. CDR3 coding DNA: TGCAGCGTTAGGCCTAGCAACACCGGGGAGCTGTTTTTT.

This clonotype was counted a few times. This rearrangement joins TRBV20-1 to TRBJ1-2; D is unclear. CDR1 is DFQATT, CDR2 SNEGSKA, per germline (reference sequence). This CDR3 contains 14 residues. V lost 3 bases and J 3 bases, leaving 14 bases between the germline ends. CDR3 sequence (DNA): TGCAGTGCTAGCGGGCGGGGTTCGGACTATGGCTACACCTTC. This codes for CSASGRGSDYGYTF.

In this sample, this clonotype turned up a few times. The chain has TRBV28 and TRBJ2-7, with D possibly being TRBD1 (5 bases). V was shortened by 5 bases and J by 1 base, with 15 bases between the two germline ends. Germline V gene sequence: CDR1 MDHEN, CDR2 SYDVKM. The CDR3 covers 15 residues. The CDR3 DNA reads TGTGCCAGCAGTGGCCGCGACAGCCTTTCCTACGAGCAGTACTTC. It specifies CASSGRDSLSYEQYF. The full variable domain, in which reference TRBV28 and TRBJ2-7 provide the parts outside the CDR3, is DVKVTQSSRYLVKRTGEKVFLECVQDMDHENMFWYRQDPGLGLRLIYFSYDVKMKEKGDIPEGYSVSREKKERFSLILESASTNQTSMYLCASSGRDSLSYEQYFGPGTRLTVT.

The CDR3 loop is CASSLDPGGYEQYF. The CDR3 DNA is TGCGCCAGCAGCTTGGATCCAGGGGGCTACGAGCAGTACTTC. The chain links TRBV5-1 to TRBJ2-7; 7 bases match TRBD1. Germline CDR1 SGHRS, CDR2 YFSETQ. The CDR3 totals 14 residues. Trimming took 0 bases from V and 3 from J; bases not matched to a gene: 3.

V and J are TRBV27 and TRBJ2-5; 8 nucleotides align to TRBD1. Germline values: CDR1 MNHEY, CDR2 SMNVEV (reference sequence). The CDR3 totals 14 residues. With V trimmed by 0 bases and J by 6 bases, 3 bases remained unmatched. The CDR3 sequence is CASSLSARGQTQYF. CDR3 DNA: TGTGCCAGCAGTTTATCCGCCAGGGGGCAGACCCAGTACTTC.

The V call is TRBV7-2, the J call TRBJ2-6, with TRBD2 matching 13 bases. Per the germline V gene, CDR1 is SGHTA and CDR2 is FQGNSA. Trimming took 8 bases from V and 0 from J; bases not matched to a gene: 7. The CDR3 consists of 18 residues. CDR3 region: CASRTSGGAVSGANVLTF. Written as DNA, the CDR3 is TGTGCCAGCCGAACTAGCGGGGGGGCTGTCTCTGGGGCCAACGTCCTGACTTTC.

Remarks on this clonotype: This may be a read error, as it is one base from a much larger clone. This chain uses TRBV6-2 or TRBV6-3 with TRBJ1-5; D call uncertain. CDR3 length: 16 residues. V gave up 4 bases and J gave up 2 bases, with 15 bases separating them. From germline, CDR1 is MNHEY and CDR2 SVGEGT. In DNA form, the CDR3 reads TGTGCCAGCAGTTCCAAATGGACGAAACGCAATCAGCCCCAGCATTTT. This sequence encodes CASSSKWTKRNQPQHF.

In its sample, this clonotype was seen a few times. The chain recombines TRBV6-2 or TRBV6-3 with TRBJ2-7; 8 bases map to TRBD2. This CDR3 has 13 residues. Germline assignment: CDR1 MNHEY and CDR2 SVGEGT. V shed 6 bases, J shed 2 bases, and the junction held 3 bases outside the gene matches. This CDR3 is CASRTSGAYEQYF. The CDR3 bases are TGTGCCAGCAGAACTAGCGGAGCCTACGAGCAGTACTTC.

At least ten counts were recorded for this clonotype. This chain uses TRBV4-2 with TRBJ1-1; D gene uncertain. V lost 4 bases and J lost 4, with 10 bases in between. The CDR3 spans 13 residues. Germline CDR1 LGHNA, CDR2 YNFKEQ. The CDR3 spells CASSLSLGTEAFF. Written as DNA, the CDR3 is TGTGCCAGCAGCCTAAGTCTGGGCACTGAAGCTTTCTTT.